This record covers a single T cell receptor (beta chain). Its antigen is unknown. This sample is part of a study of blood T cells in healthy people across ages. V lost 5 bases and J lost 10; bases outside the gene matches: 15. Germline CDR1 and CDR2: DFQATT and SNEGSKA (reference sequence). CDR3 size: 15 residues. Study findings and constraints: Changes in expanded clonotypes were possibly confounded, as the CMV status of donors was unknown.

The second PCR ran roughly 7 to 11 cycles with a sample-barcoded 5' primer and J-beta primers. Each CDR3 protein is one row after TCRdb ran MiXCR on the 5' RACE reads. The sample holds fewer than 900,000 distinct CDR3 sequences, approximately 35% seen once. This chain joins TRBV20-1 and TRBJ2-1; 9 bases are shared with TRBD2. Material for sequencing was blood. The sequence derives from a man aged 18 to 35 in good health. The CDR3 here is CSAPHRRGGLREQFF. The CDR3 DNA reads as TGCAGTGCTCCGCATCGGCGGGGGGGCCTGCGGGAGCAGTTCTTC.